The text below deals with one T cell receptor beta chain. Antigen unknown. This specimen comes from a study of CD4 T cells in relation to SARS-CoV-2 and coronaviruses. General observations from the study: Pre-pandemic and post-infection samples never came from the same donor.

CD4 enrichment then naive enrichment separated naive from memory CD4+ cells. Trimming cost V 1 base and J 4 bases, with 23 bases left between them. Germline V lookup: CDR1 MRHNA, CDR2 SNTAGT. CDR3 size: 20 residues. Sequenced by immunoSEQ multiplex PCR; TCRdb stores in-frame clones only, minus some. The sample lists around 35,000 clones; approximately 85% were seen once. Specimen: memory CD4+ T cells from PBMCs. The V gene is TRBV6-4, the J gene TRBJ2-6; D is undetermined. The clonotype was recovered from an adult with COVID-19. Here the CDR3 reads CASSDFFIDATNFGANVLTF. The CDR3 DNA follows: TGTGCCAGCAGTGACTTTTTTATCGACGCCACTAATTTCGGGGCCAACGTCCTGACTTTC.